This entry features one T cell receptor beta chain sequence. This clone was detected many times. It lacks a known antigen. No per-base quality is available; no much larger clone lies one base away. The data were taken from a study of sequential checkpoint blockade in melanoma (dated by TCRdb to the late 2010s). Study-wide context: Patients were randomized 1:1 to first-line nivolumab followed by ipilimumab (arm A) or ipilimumab followed by nivolumab (arm B). Maintenance nivolumab came after each of the two trial sequences. The same lesion was the source of roughly four fifths of the matched pre- and post-treatment tumor biopsy pairs. DNA from roughly 92 pretreatment melanoma tumor samples was subjected to TCRbeta immunosequencing. For 20 to 25 patients, matched tumor biopsies were taken both before treatment and at week 13, after single-agent nivolumab (arm A) or ipilimumab (arm B). General findings and caveats noted by the study authors: Within-arm analyses of tumor T-cell fraction were limited by small sample sizes and reduced statistical power. The response-prediction model combining TCR metrics and mutation burden needs validation in larger, independent patient cohorts. PD-L1 staining and CD8+ T-cell counts correlated with tumor T-cell fraction and clonality, whereas mutational load did not. Among patients in arm A, the nivolumab-first arm, pretreatment tumor TIL clonality was associated with response (P = .04). Patients with increases in tumor T-cell fraction and clonality by week 13 were approximately 30 times more likely to achieve clinical benefit.

The sample's treatment or condition, from its label and the paper: randomized to nivolumab then ipilimumab (arm A) or the reverse (arm B). Prior DNA-damaging chemotherapy had not been received by any trial patient. The samples were obtained from melanoma patients enrolled in CheckMate 064, an open-label, randomized phase II trial testing sequential checkpoint blockade. Genomic DNA from formalin-fixed paraffin-embedded (FFPE) tissue samples served as the input for tumor TCR sequencing. TCRbeta CDR3 regions were immunosequenced from genomic DNA with the immunoSEQ Assay. Prior to high-throughput sequencing, genomic DNA was amplified by bias-controlled multiplex PCR. Per the authors' processing: To quantify the absolute abundance of each unique TCRbeta CDR3 region, the sequences were collapsed and filtered. Clonality, defined as 1 minus Pielou's evenness, was calculated using only productive rearrangements. To compute tumor T-cell fraction, TCRbeta template counts were normalized to usable DNA, with usable DNA estimated from several housekeeping genes. A previously published method was used to identify clones with significantly greater frequencies in on-treatment samples than in baseline samples. This immuneACCESS table, as held by TCRdb, lists in-frame sequences with V and J called but not all clones. Of the missing ones, under half trace to an unresolved V gene in checked studies; the others have no known cause. From that table come the V and J calls and clone size; the DNA was used to work out D and trimming. This sample has 6,500 to 8,000 clones in its table, and around 22% of those were observed once. Under 6% of the sample belongs to the ten largest clones.

CDR1 SSHAT and CDR2 FNYEAQ are derived from the germline V gene (reference sequence). The CDR3 goes from the cysteine to the phenylalanine over 17 residues. The sequence is cut down to CDR3 DNA, 51 bases in frame from base 1. Germline trimming amounts to 6 bases on V and 1 base on J, with 14 as the count of junction bases outside the gene matches. This TCR was sampled from a human donor with melanoma. This chain is built from TRBV7-7 and TRBJ1-2; 7 central bases correspond to TRBD1. Material: tumor tissue (inferred from file names), obtained from a patient given nivolumab and ipilimumab in sequence. The DNA sequence is as follows: TGTGCCAGCAGACAATATGCCGGGACAGAGATTAACTATGGCTACACCTTC. Its product reads: CASRQYAGTEINYGYTF. Here the CDR3 is joined to the reference TRBV7-7 and TRBJ1-2 genes, and the full variable domain is: GAGVSQSPRYKVTKRGQDVTLRCDPISSHATLYWYQQALGQGPEFLTYFNYEAQPDKSGLPSDRFSAERPEGSISTLTIQRTEQRDSAMYRCASRQYAGTEINYGYTFGSGTRLTVV.